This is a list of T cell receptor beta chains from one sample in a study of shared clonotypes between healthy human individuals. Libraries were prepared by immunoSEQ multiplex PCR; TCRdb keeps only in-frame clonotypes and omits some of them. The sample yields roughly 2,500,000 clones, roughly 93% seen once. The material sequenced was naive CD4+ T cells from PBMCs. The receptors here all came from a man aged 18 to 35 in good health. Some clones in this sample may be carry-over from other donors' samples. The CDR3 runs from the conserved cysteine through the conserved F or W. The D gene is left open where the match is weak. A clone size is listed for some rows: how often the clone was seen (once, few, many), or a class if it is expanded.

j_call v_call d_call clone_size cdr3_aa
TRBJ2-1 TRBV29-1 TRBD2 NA CSVEGDSGLTYNEQFF
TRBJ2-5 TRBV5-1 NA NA CASSLISGSETQYF
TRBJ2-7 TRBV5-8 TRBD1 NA CASSYVGQGYEQYF
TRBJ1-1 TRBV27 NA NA CASSPSGLSTEAFF
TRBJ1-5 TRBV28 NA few CASREGGQPQHF
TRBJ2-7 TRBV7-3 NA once CASSSPDTGRQYF
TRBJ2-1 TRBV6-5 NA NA CASKRGWTGDNEQFF
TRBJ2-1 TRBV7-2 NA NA CASSLGDGRGQQFF
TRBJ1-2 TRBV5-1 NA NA CASSWNKGF
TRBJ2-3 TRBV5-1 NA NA CASSLVASQVSTDTQYF
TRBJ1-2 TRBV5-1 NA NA CASSPIETASGGYTF
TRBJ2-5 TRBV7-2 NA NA CASSRDQGTQYF
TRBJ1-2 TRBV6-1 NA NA CATGPGYGYTF
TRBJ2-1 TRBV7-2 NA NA CASSPPRGSYNEQFF
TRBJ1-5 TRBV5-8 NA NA CASSLATFRPQPQHF